These 24 T cell receptor beta chains were all obtained from the same sample, sequenced in a study of a mutant IDH1 vaccine in newly diagnosed glioma. TCRdb keeps only in-frame clones here, not all; method: immunoSEQ multiplex PCR. The table lists about 50,000 clones, 60% to 80% of them singletons. Their recognized antigens are unknown. Time point here: week 47, end of study. In the vaccine, a single dose held 300 ug of the mutant IDH1 20-mer peptide, along with topical imiquimod. The input for sequencing was PBMCs, taken from a glioma patient whose treatment included an IDH1 peptide vaccine. These receptor sequences come from a man between 45 and 60 years old with glioma.

V usage is TRBV7-2 and J usage is TRBJ1-2; D not certain. Germline values: CDR1 SGHTA, CDR2 FQGNSA. V lost 4 bases and J 7 bases, leaving 4 bases between the germline ends. The CDR3 loop spans 10 amino acids. This CDR3 is CASSSFGYTF. Here the CDR3 DNA reads TGTGCCAGCAGCTCGTTTGGCTACACCTTC. Combining the CDR3 with reference TRBV7-2 and TRBJ1-2 gives the whole variable domain GAGVSQSPSNKVTEKGKDVELRCDPISGHTALYWYRQSLGQGLEFLIYFQGNSAPDKSGLPSDRFSAERTGGSVSTLTIQRTQQEDSAVYLCASSSFGYTFGSGTRLTVV.

This chain links TRBV2 with TRBJ2-7; D gene ambiguous. Deletions cut 4 bases from V and 3 bases from J, with 7 bases between. The CDR3 has 12 residues. Germline values: CDR1 SNHLY, CDR2 FYNNEI. The CDR3 reads CASSAESYEQYF. DNA for the CDR3: TGTGCCAGCAGTGCGGAGAGCTACGAGCAGTACTTC.

The chain recombines TRBV6-5 with TRBJ1-3; 7 bases agree with TRBD1. CDR1 MNHEY and CDR2 SVGAGI come from the germline V gene. The CDR3 extends over 13 amino acids. With 6 bases clipped from V and 3 bases from J, the junction kept 2 bases outside the gene matches. CDR3 coding DNA: TGTGCCAGCAGACGACAGGGTGGAAACACCATATATTTT. It translates to CASRRQGGNTIYF.

The rearrangement links TRBV7-8 to TRBJ2-3, with D hard to call. The CDR3 spans 15 residues. Germline CDR1 is SGHVS and CDR2 is FQNEAQ. V shed 1 base and J shed 5 bases, with 13 bases lying between them. CDR3 sequence: CASSLGPSFGDTQYF. DNA of the CDR3: TGTGCCAGCAGCTTAGGCCCGAGTTTTGGAGATACGCAGTATTTT.

V and J are TRBV10-3 and TRBJ2-7; D is unresolved. The germline V gene encodes CDR1 ENHRY and CDR2 SYGVKD. CDR3 length: 14 amino acids. The germline V and J ends were trimmed by 0 bases and 3 bases, with 9 bases remaining between them. The CDR3 is CAISESGRNYEQYF. Written as DNA, the CDR3 is TGTGCCATCAGTGAGTCTGGCAGGAACTACGAGCAGTACTTC.

This chain uses TRBV4-1 with TRBJ1-5; D is undetermined. V lost 1 base and J 1 base, leaving 11 bases between the germline ends. Germline V gives CDR1 MGHRA, CDR2 YSYEKL. This CDR3 is 16 amino acids long. CDR3 loop: CASSQGVGFSNQPQHF. The CDR3 DNA follows: TGCGCCAGCAGCCAAGGGGTAGGGTTCAGCAATCAGCCCCAGCATTTT.

V is TRBV6-5 and J is TRBJ1-4; 8 nucleotides line up with TRBD1. Germline V lookup: CDR1 MNHEY, CDR2 SVGAGI. CDR3 length: 15 residues. The V gene end was trimmed by 7 bases and the J gene end by 8 bases; junction bases not matched to a gene: 12. CDR3 region: CASKLDRARSEKLFF. For the CDR3, the DNA is TGTGCCAGCAAGCTGGACAGGGCTAGGAGCGAAAAACTGTTTTTT.

V and J are TRBV7-2 and TRBJ1-1; unclear D gene. Germline CDR1 SGHTA, CDR2 FQGNSA. The CDR3 runs to 13 residues. V lost 3 bases and J 8 bases, leaving 13 bases between the germline ends. Here the CDR3 DNA reads TGTGCCAGCAGCTTCACTTCGGTTCTCGAAGCTTTCTTT. This codes for CASSFTSVLEAFF.

This clone was observed once. The genes are TRBV18 and TRBJ2-3, with 8 bases matching TRBD1. The CDR3 contains 15 residues. Trimming took 3 bases from V and 0 from J; bases not matched to a gene: 2. From germline, CDR1 is KGHSH and CDR2 LQKENI. DNA for the CDR3: TGTGCCAGCTCACCGGGACAGGCGAGCACAGATACGCAGTATTTT. Translation gives CASSPGQASTDTQYF.

This chain connects TRBV28 to TRBJ1-4; D gene uncertain. The germline V and J ends were trimmed by 5 bases and 5 bases, with 3 bases remaining between them. CDR3 length: 11 residues. CDR1 and CDR2 (germline): MDHEN, SYDVKM. The CDR3 here is CASSLNEKLFF. CDR3 nucleotide sequence: TGTGCCAGCAGTCTCAATGAAAAACTGTTTTTT.

The chain recombines TRBV7-2 with TRBJ2-2, with 9 bases matching TRBD1. J lost 4 bases, V lost 3 bases, and 3 bases had no gene match. CDR1 and CDR2 (germline): SGHTA, FQGNSA. This CDR3 comprises 15 residues. The CDR3: CASSFGTGITGELFF. The DNA of the CDR3 is TGTGCCAGCAGCTTCGGGACAGGGATCACCGGGGAGCTGTTTTTT.

CDR3 sequence: CASSPSRGRDGELFF. CDR3 in DNA: TGTGCCAGCAGCCCCTCCCGGGGGAGGGACGGGGAGCTGTTTTTT. The chain recombines TRBV7-2 with TRBJ2-2, with 7 positions matching TRBD2. After removal of 5 bases from V and 7 bases from J, the junction contained 10 bases not matched to a gene. CDR3 length: 15 amino acids. Germline V lookup: CDR1 SGHTA, CDR2 FQGNSA.

The chain recombines TRBV19 with TRBJ1-3; maybe TRBD1 (5 bases). Trimming cost V 3 bases and J 0 bases, with 9 bases left between them. CDR3 length: 15 amino acids. CDR1 LNHDA and CDR2 SQIVND come from the germline V gene (reference sequence). The CDR3 DNA is TGTGCCAGTAGTATCAGGGATGTCTCTGGAAACACCATATATTTT. Amino acid sequence: CASSIRDVSGNTIYF. Together with reference TRBV19 and TRBJ1-3, the CDR3 gives the full variable domain: DGGITQSPKYLFRKEGQNVTLSCEQNLNHDAMYWYRQDPGQGLRLIYYSQIVNDFQKGDIAEGYSVSREKKESFPLTVTSAQKNPTAFYLCASSIRDVSGNTIYFGEGSWLTVV.

This clone occurred a few times. The chain carries TRBV4-3 and TRBJ2-1; D gene uncertain. With 3 bases removed from V and 0 bases from J, the gap between germline ends came to 12 bases. Germline V gene sequence: CDR1 LGHNA, CDR2 YSLEER. This CDR3 is built from 16 residues. The chain's CDR3 is CASSHRHMSSYNEQFF. CDR3 DNA sequence: TGCGCCAGCAGCCACCGACATATGAGCTCCTACAATGAGCAGTTCTTC.

This chain connects TRBV6-5 to TRBJ2-7, with D possibly being TRBD1 (6 bases). Germline values: CDR1 MNHEY, CDR2 SVGAGI. The CDR3 extends over 16 amino acids. Between the trimmed V and J ends, which lost 6 bases and 1 base, there was a span of 19 bases. CDR3 sequence reads: CASRYALQGRSYEQYF. CDR3 sequence (DNA): TGTGCCAGCAGGTACGCTTTGCAGGGGAGATCCTACGAGCAGTACTTC.

The genes are TRBV4-1 and TRBJ2-1; maybe TRBD2 (7 bases). The ends were cut back, 1 base at V and 6 bases at J, with 13 bases in the middle. Germline CDR1 reads MGHRA; CDR2 reads YSYEKL. CDR3 length: 15 residues. In nucleotides, the CDR3 is TGCGCCAGCAGCCAAGTGGCGGGGGCGGGCAATGAGCAGTTCTTC. Translating it yields CASSQVAGAGNEQFF.

This chain links TRBV2 with TRBJ2-2; D remains ambiguous. This CDR3 has 13 amino acids. Germline CDR1 is SNHLY and CDR2 is FYNNEI. Trimming pared 7 bases from V and 0 bases from J, leaving 6 bases between. The CDR3 spells CASTTSNTGELFF. CDR3 bases: TGTGCCAGCACGACCTCGAACACCGGGGAGCTGTTTTTT. Full variable domain (missing parts from reference TRBV2 and TRBJ2-2): EPEVTQTPSHQVTQMGQEVILRCVPISNHLYFYWYRQILGQKVEFLVSFYNNEISEKSEIFDDQFSVERPDGSNFTLKIRSTKLEDSAMYFCASTTSNTGELFFGEGSRLTVL.

This sequence joins TRBV7-2 and TRBJ2-7, with 8 bases identical to TRBD2. In germline, CDR1 is SGHTA, CDR2 FQGNSA. Unmatched junction bases numbered 2, after V lost 3 bases and J lost 1 base. The CDR3 is made up of 14 amino acids. The CDR3 loop reads CASSFSGVSYEQYF. The CDR3 nucleotides are TGTGCCAGCAGCTTTAGCGGGGTGTCCTACGAGCAGTACTTC.

V and J are TRBV7-2 and TRBJ2-3; D uncertain. V was pared by 3 bases and J by 6 bases, with 4 bases between. The CDR3 is made up of 11 amino acids. Germline CDR1 is SGHTA and CDR2 is FQGNSA. The CDR3 sequence is CASSFGDTQYF. In nucleotides, the CDR3 is TGTGCCAGCAGCTTTGGGGATACGCAGTATTTT.

The J gene is TRBJ2-3, the V gene TRBV5-4; D may correspond to TRBD1 or TRBD2 (5 bases each). CDR3 length equals 14 residues. The germline gives CDR1 SGHNT, CDR2 YYREEE (reference sequence). Trimming stripped 4 bases from V and 6 bases from J, with 15 bases between. The CDR3 reads CASSLEGPVDTQYF. CDR3 nucleotide sequence: TGTGCCAGCAGCCTAGAGGGGCCGGTGGATACGCAGTATTTT.

This sequence joins TRBV5-6 and TRBJ2-3; D tentatively reads TRBD1 or TRBD2 (5 bases each). This CDR3 spans 15 amino acids. Germline V CDR1 and CDR2: SGHDT, YYEEEE. V shed 0 bases and J shed 0 bases, with 8 bases lying between them. In nucleotides, the CDR3 is TGTGCCAGCAGCTTGGGAGGGGTTAGCACAGATACGCAGTATTTT. Translation gives CASSLGGVSTDTQYF. The entire variable domain, with the rest obtained from reference TRBV5-6 and TRBJ2-3, is as follows: DAGVTQSPTHLIKTRGQQVTLRCSPKSGHDTVSWYQQALGQGPQFIFQYYEEEERQRGNFPDRFSGHQFPNYSSELNVNALLLGDSALYLCASSLGGVSTDTQYFGPGTRLTVL.

The gene calls are TRBV7-2 and TRBJ1-2; D unclear. Trimming took off 5 bases at V and 4 bases at J, with 20 bases between the two ends. The length of the CDR3 is 16 residues. Looked up from germline, CDR1 is SGHTA and CDR2 is FQGNSA. The DNA of the CDR3 is TGTGCCAGCAGCAGCCCCCGGAAGGCAATCTCCTATGGCTACACCTTC. Translated: CASSSPRKAISYGYTF.

The V and J genes are TRBV19 and TRBJ2-1, with D perhaps assigned TRBD1 or TRBD2 (6 bases each). Trimming removed 5 bases from V and 2 bases from J, with 19 bases in between. This CDR3 is 17 amino acids long. Germline V gene lookup returns CDR1 LNHDA and CDR2 SQIVND (reference sequence). The CDR3 is CASSRRGAQLTYNEQFF. CDR3 nucleotide sequence: TGTGCCAGTAGTCGAAGGGGGGCCCAACTTACCTACAATGAGCAGTTCTTC.

V usage is TRBV9 and J usage is TRBJ1-2; 7 bases line up with TRBD1. The CDR3 is made up of 17 amino acids. The trim removed 4 bases at V and 4 bases at J, leaving 16 bases unmatched. CDR1 SGDLS and CDR2 YYNGEE come from the germline V gene. For the CDR3, the DNA is TGTGCCAGCAGCCCACCTTCCCACCGGGACAGACCCTATGGCTACACCTTC. Residues: CASSPPSHRDRPYGYTF.